A selection of T cell receptor beta chains follows, all from one sample in a study of blood T cells in healthy people across ages. TCRdb redid the calling of the 5' RACE reads with MiXCR, one entry per CDR3 protein. The sample has 1.5 million to 2 million distinct CDR3 sequences, approximately 50% seen once. Material for sequencing was blood. Receptors originate from a woman aged 40-49 years in good health. The CDR3 runs from the conserved cysteine through the conserved F or W. The listing skips clone size in some rows; elsewhere it reads once, few, many or a size class.

v_call clone_size cdr3_aa
TRBV18 few CASSPGTAGSEQFF
TRBV2 - CASGALDKNIQYF
TRBV28 - CATDEQGAYEQYF
TRBV5-1 - CASRVLGAGNTEAFF
TRBV6-2/TRBV6-3 - CASIQNRAGRYNEQFF
TRBV5-6 - CASSLFRDSMGETQYF
TRBV4-2 few CASSQGSGIQYF
TRBV27 - CASSGTEGTDTQYF
TRBV6-5 - CASSPGVWEGYTF
TRBV5-1 - CASSYEVSYEQYF
TRBV12-3/TRBV12-4 once CTSSAAGGDTQYF
TRBV28 few CASSLIQAGGAWNEQYF
TRBV9 - CASSPSGGGYTF
TRBV20-1 few CSARDPSPFSYNEQFF
TRBV20-1 few CSANGQGRNEQFF
TRBV18 - CASSRDRVGDGYTF
TRBV6-2/TRBV6-3 - CASSYLSGDNTDTQYF
TRBV7-3 many CASSFPQRLLAKNIQYF
TRBV4-2 few CASSQDGTGKQETQYF
TRBV20-1 - CSASLAGRKVPYEQYF
TRBV5-1 - CAPQAGRYNEQFF
TRBV20-1 few CSASSSGGTQETQYF
TRBV10-3 few CAISVGGVGAKNIQYF
TRBV6-1 - CASSEVLRSSYNEQFF
TRBV11-1 - CASNLRTGDNYGYTF
TRBV7-9 few CASSFPRTTSYYGYTF
TRBV20-1 few CSARDPMGGPSNSPLHF
TRBV6-5 - CASMGGETYEQYF